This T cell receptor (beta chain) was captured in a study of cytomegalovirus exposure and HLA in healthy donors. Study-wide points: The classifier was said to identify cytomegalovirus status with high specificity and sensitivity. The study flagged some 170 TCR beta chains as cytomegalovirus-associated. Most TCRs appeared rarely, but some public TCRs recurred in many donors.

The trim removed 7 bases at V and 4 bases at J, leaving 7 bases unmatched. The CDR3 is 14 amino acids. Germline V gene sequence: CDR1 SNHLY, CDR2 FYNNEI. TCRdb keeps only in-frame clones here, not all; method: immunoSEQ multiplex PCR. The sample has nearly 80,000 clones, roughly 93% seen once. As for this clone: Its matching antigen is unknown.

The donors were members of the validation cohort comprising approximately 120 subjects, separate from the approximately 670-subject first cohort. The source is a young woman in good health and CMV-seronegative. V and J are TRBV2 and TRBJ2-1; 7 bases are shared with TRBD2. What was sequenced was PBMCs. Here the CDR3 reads CASTRGLPYNEQFF. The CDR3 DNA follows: TGTGCCAGCACCCGGGGACTACCGTACAATGAGCAGTTCTTC.